This T cell receptor beta chain comes out of a study of control samples from healthy donors and cancer patients. J gave up 4 bases and V 4 bases, and 5 bases lay outside the gene matches. Germline CDR1 is KGHDR and CDR2 is SFDVKD. The CDR3 is 16 amino acids. Repertoires were generated with immunoSEQ multiplex PCR, while TCRdb's copy carries only in-frame clones and drops some. The profile shows 65,000 to 100,000 clones, roughly nine tenths of them singletons. The sample was blood. This TCR was sampled from a man between 50 and 59 years old in good health. The V call is TRBV24-1, the J call TRBJ2-7; TRBD2 aligns across 14 bases. The CDR3 sequence: CATSERGLAGVYEQYF. Written as DNA, the CDR3 is TGTGCCACCAGTGAACGGGGACTAGCGGGGGTGTACGAGCAGTACTTC.